A selection of T cell receptor beta chains follows, all from one sample in a study of shared clonotypes between healthy human individuals. Produced via immunoSEQ multiplex PCR; TCRdb's table is partial and in-frame only. In the table there are a few million clones, under 95% of which are singletons. Sequencing was performed on naive CD4+ T cells from PBMCs. The receptors originated from a man in his late teens or twenties in good health. Some clones in this sample may be carry-over from other donors' samples. CDR3s include the opening cysteine and the closing phenylalanine or tryptophan. The order of the fields is CDR3 protein, clone size, J gene, V gene. The listing skips clone size in some rows; elsewhere it reads once, few, many or a size class.

CASSHANTEAFF,few,TRBJ1-1,TRBV5-1
CASSLGQDNYGYTF,NA,TRBJ1-2,TRBV5-5
CSATSNADTNYGYTF,NA,TRBJ1-2,TRBV29-1
CASSRNRVGDTEAFF,NA,TRBJ1-1,TRBV2
CATSSRTGAGETQYF,once,TRBJ2-5,TRBV15
CASSLGLRQESTDTQYF,NA,TRBJ2-3,TRBV5-6
CASSPGRATYGYTF,NA,TRBJ1-2,TRBV18
CASSLAKTGVEQYF,NA,TRBJ2-7,TRBV7-9
CASRRPGSSLAVEKLFF,NA,TRBJ1-4,TRBV28
CSAERGTGELFF,NA,TRBJ2-2,TRBV29-1
CASNWEEGNAKNIQYF,NA,TRBJ2-4,TRBV2
CASSLPAGHVMGGTEAFF,once,TRBJ1-1,TRBV27
CASSPREGVETQYF,NA,TRBJ2-5,TRBV6-6
CASSETSGRARQYF,NA,TRBJ2-7,TRBV6-5
CASSLYQAGTTDTQYF,NA,TRBJ2-3,TRBV5-1
CASSVRQAFNEKLFF,NA,TRBJ1-4,TRBV5-4
CASSGRDTKTGNTIYF,NA,TRBJ1-3,TRBV11-2
CASSPGTPGQLQHF,NA,TRBJ1-5,TRBV28
CASSTRDSYEQYF,NA,TRBJ2-7,TRBV6-6
CASSFRHTIYF,NA,TRBJ1-3,TRBV28
CASSLVYRGAYEQYF,NA,TRBJ2-7,TRBV7-9
CATRGSGPYEQYF,NA,TRBJ2-7,TRBV10-3
CASSPLRNTGELFF,once,TRBJ2-2,TRBV7-3
CASSLNPNQPQHF,NA,TRBJ1-5,TRBV6-5
CASSRIDRNTEAFF,few,TRBJ1-1,TRBV5-4
CASSDSEGQPQHF,NA,TRBJ1-5,TRBV2
CASSLGGPDAGYEQYF,once,TRBJ2-7,TRBV14
CASSLPGTRNYGYTF,NA,TRBJ1-2,TRBV11-2
CASRPWTITDTQYF,NA,TRBJ2-3,TRBV28
CASSLVPQISGEKNTGELFF,NA,TRBJ2-2,TRBV7-6
CASSLGFTDTQYF,few,TRBJ2-3,TRBV7-2
CATSRGGPGELFF,NA,TRBJ2-2,TRBV15
CASSLVGGREQFF,NA,TRBJ2-1,TRBV13
CAWSTVLAYNEQFF,NA,TRBJ2-1,TRBV30
CASSVTLTSGSGIGELFF,NA,TRBJ2-2,TRBV9
CASSPRGGMWYEQYF,NA,TRBJ2-7,TRBV5-4
CASSLTGVTNEKLFF,NA,TRBJ1-4,TRBV4-1
CASSKSIVSTDTQYF,once,TRBJ2-3,TRBV5-1
CASSLEARGSYNEQFF,NA,TRBJ2-1,TRBV5-4
CASSQRQGVYEQYF,NA,TRBJ2-7,TRBV18
CASSVSGGDTQYF,NA,TRBJ2-3,TRBV9
CASSLRGGASNEQFF,NA,TRBJ2-1,TRBV7-9
CASSRQGDHSGNTIYF,NA,TRBJ1-3,TRBV25-1
CASSGTGPSNQPQHF,NA,TRBJ1-5,TRBV2
CASSLEGRLHYGYTF,NA,TRBJ1-2,TRBV7-9
CASSLGEGAGEQYF,once,TRBJ2-7,TRBV5-1
CASSRRLSGEGDTQYF,NA,TRBJ2-3,TRBV4-2
CASTTTSGGTYNEQFF,NA,TRBJ2-1,TRBV19
CASSPGPGDTEAFF,NA,TRBJ1-1,TRBV18
CASSLDLLAVEQYF,NA,TRBJ2-7,TRBV7-2
CASSSGQGSAYEQYF,NA,TRBJ2-7,TRBV5-4
CASSLASGVSYNEQFF,NA,TRBJ2-1,TRBV7-8
CASSGTGLTALRGYTF,NA,TRBJ1-2,TRBV7-9
CASRRPTSSGANVLTF,NA,TRBJ2-6,TRBV19
CASSVEERQGAAGELFF,NA,TRBJ2-2,TRBV9
CATDPAGSTDTQYF,NA,TRBJ2-3,TRBV7-9
CAIRGGGSTYEQYF,NA,TRBJ2-7,TRBV10-3
CASSSVGPPVGKNIQYF,NA,TRBJ2-4,TRBV5-1
CASSPQGTSTDTQYF,NA,TRBJ2-3,TRBV18
CASSSQGAGANVLTF,NA,TRBJ2-6,TRBV11-2